A selection of T cell receptor beta chains follows, all from one sample in a study of CD8 T cells in ankylosing spondylitis. TCRdb independently ran MiXCR on the 5' RACE reads; one entry per CDR3 protein. The sample yields about 69,000 distinct CDR3 sequences, less than 6% seen once. The material sequenced was blood, either unsorted or a sorted T cell fraction (not recorded which). Receptors were obtained from a male donor with ankylosing spondylitis or in good health (not recorded which). CDR3s include the opening cysteine and the closing phenylalanine or tryptophan. D genes are given only for firm matches. The listing skips clone size in some rows; elsewhere it reads once, few, many or a size class.

TGTGCCAGCACTCAGGCCACGGGGTTCCCTGGAAACACCATATATTTT,CASTQATGFPGNTIYF,TRBJ1-3,NA,TRBV7-2,NA
TGTGCCAGCAGCCGAGGTTGGGAGGACGAGCAGTACTTC,CASSRGWEDEQYF,TRBJ2-7,NA,TRBV7-3,many
TGTGCCAGCAGTTATCAATCATGGGGGGAAAAACTGTTTTTT,CASSYQSWGEKLFF,TRBJ1-4,NA,TRBV6-5,many
TGCGCCAGCAGCCTCATGGAGGCAACTAATGAAAAACTGTTTTTT,CASSLMEATNEKLFF,TRBJ1-4,NA,TRBV4-1,many
TGCAGTGCTAGAGAAGTTTTTAGAGGGGGTGATCAGCCCCAGCATTTT,CSAREVFRGGDQPQHF,TRBJ1-5,NA,TRBV20-1,many
TGTGCCAGCAGTTTAGAAAGGTCCATATACAATGAGCAGTTCTTC,CASSLERSIYNEQFF,TRBJ2-1,NA,TRBV12-3/TRBV12-4,many
TGTGCCACCAGTGCGGTGGCGGGTTCCTACAATGAGCAGTTCTTC,CATSAVAGSYNEQFF,TRBJ2-1,NA,TRBV24-1,many
TGCAGTGCTTTAGCCAGAGGTCCCTACGAGCAGTACTTC,CSALARGPYEQYF,TRBJ2-7,NA,TRBV20-1,many
TGTGCCAGCAGCTTAGGGGGAAATGAAAAACTGTTTTTT,CASSLGGNEKLFF,TRBJ1-4,NA,TRBV7-9,many
TGCAGCGTGAAGAGTTCGGGGACTGAAGCTTTCTTT,CSVKSSGTEAFF,TRBJ1-1,NA,TRBV29-1,many
TGTGCCAGCTCCCCCGGGACCTCACACTACGAGCAGTACTTC,CASSPGTSHYEQYF,TRBJ2-7,NA,TRBV18,many
TGCGCCAGCAGCTTGGGACAGGAGGGAGATACGCAGTATTTT,CASSLGQEGDTQYF,TRBJ2-3,NA,TRBV5-1,many
TGTGCCAGCAGTTATAGCGGGAACACCGGGGAGCTGTTTTTT,CASSYSGNTGELFF,TRBJ2-2,NA,TRBV7-3,many
TGTGCCAGCAGCCAAGGTACTCAGCCAGATACGCAGTATTTT,CASSQGTQPDTQYF,TRBJ2-3,NA,TRBV7-2,many
TGTGCCAGCAGTTTCGGGGGGGTACGGCTATGGGACACTGAAGCTTTCTTT,CASSFGGVRLWDTEAFF,TRBJ1-1,NA,TRBV12-3/TRBV12-4,NA
TGCAGTGCTAGAGGCGGGACTGGAAACACCATATATTTT,CSARGGTGNTIYF,TRBJ1-3,NA,TRBV20-1,many
TGTGCCAGCAGTCGACGGACTTTTAATGGCTACACCTTC,CASSRRTFNGYTF,TRBJ1-2,NA,TRBV28,many
TGTGCCAGCAGCTTAGGTGGTCTGGGGCTGAACACTGAAGCTTTCTTT,CASSLGGLGLNTEAFF,TRBJ1-1,NA,TRBV7-6,many
TGTGCCAGCAGTTTACTCGCCGGGGGGGGCCACGAGCAGTACTTC,CASSLLAGGGHEQYF,TRBJ2-7,TRBD2,TRBV27,many
TGTGCCAGCACCAGGAATCGAGCGGCGAACACCGGGGAGCTGTTTTTT,CASTRNRAANTGELFF,TRBJ2-2,NA,TRBV7-2,NA
TGTGCCAGCAGCTTAGCAGGGACAGGGAAAGGGCATGAGCAGTTCTTC,CASSLAGTGKGHEQFF,TRBJ2-1,TRBD1,TRBV7-9,NA
TGTGCCAGCAGCTCGAGCAGGGAAACTGAAGCTTTCTTT,CASSSSRETEAFF,TRBJ1-1,NA,TRBV7-9,many
TGTGCCAGCAGCTTAACACATAACAATGAGCAGTTCTTC,CASSLTHNNEQFF,TRBJ2-1,NA,TRBV7-8,many
TGCAGCGTCTCGGGCCGGTTGAACACTGAAGCTTTCTTT,CSVSGRLNTEAFF,TRBJ1-1,NA,TRBV29-1,many
TGTGCCAGTAGCAGGGAGAGGACGGCTAACACCGGGGAGCTGTTTTTT,CASSRERTANTGELFF,TRBJ2-2,NA,TRBV19,many
TGCAGTGCCCCACGACCGGGGGTTCGGGCGACGAACTTT,CSAPRPGVRATNF,TRBJ1-6,NA,TRBV20-1,many
TGTGCCATCAGCCCGAATAACTATGGCTACACCTTC,CAISPNNYGYTF,TRBJ1-2,NA,TRBV10-3,many
TGCGCCAGCGGTCACCCGGACAGATACGAGCAGTACTTC,CASGHPDRYEQYF,TRBJ2-7,NA,TRBV5-1,many
TGCGCCAGCAGCCCCGCTCCCCGGCCGGGACAGGCATACAATGAGCAGTTCTTC,CASSPAPRPGQAYNEQFF,TRBJ2-1,TRBD1,TRBV4-1,many
TGTGCCAGCAGTCATACATGGGGCAATTCTGAAGCTTTCTTT,CASSHTWGNSEAFF,TRBJ1-1,NA,TRBV28,many
TGCAGCTTTAGAGGCCACTTTCCGGGCTTGGCGATCTTAACCTACGAGCAGTACTTC,CSFRGHFPGLAILTYEQYF,TRBJ2-7,NA,TRBV20-1,NA
TGCGCCAGCAGCGAGCCGGCCGGCTCCTACAATGAGCAGTTCTTC,CASSEPAGSYNEQFF,TRBJ2-1,NA,TRBV5-1,many
TGTGCCATCAGTGAGCCAGGGAATGAGCAGTTCTTC,CAISEPGNEQFF,TRBJ2-1,NA,TRBV10-3,many
TGTGCCAGCAGCCTAAGACAGGGTCAGCCCCAGCATTTT,CASSLRQGQPQHF,TRBJ1-5,TRBD1,TRBV7-2,many
TGTGCCAGCAGCCTAAACGGGGGAGTACAAGAGACCCAGTACTTC,CASSLNGGVQETQYF,TRBJ2-5,NA,TRBV7-3,many
TGTGCCAGCAGTTTACCAGACAGCCTGAATAATTCACCCCTCCACTTT,CASSLPDSLNNSPLHF,TRBJ1-6,NA,TRBV28,many
TGTGCCAGCGGGGTTGGGGTCCAGAACACTGAAGCTTTCTTT,CASGVGVQNTEAFF,TRBJ1-1,NA,TRBV5-6,many
TGCGCCAGCAGCTTGGGCAGGGGGCTTTCACCCCTCCACTTT,CASSLGRGLSPLHF,TRBJ1-6,TRBD1,TRBV5-1,many
TGCGCCAGCTCGGAGGGAACGGCGTACGAGCAGTACTTC,CASSEGTAYEQYF,TRBJ2-7,NA,TRBV5-1,NA
TGCGCCAGCAGCTTGGACGGAACCTCTGGGGCCAACGTCCTGACTTTC,CASSLDGTSGANVLTF,TRBJ2-6,NA,TRBV5-1,many
TGCGCCAGCAGCTTGCAGGGGGCTAGCACAGATACGCAGTATTTT,CASSLQGASTDTQYF,TRBJ2-3,TRBD1,TRBV5-1,many
TGCGCCAGCAGCTTGGCAAGGACCTACGAGCAGTACTTC,CASSLARTYEQYF,TRBJ2-7,NA,TRBV5-1,many
TGTGCCAGCAGGGCAGCGCGGGCGTCGCCAGATACGCAGTATTTT,CASRAARASPDTQYF,TRBJ2-3,NA,TRBV28,many